The rows below give T cell receptor beta chains drawn from one sample of a study of control samples from healthy donors and cancer patients. Clones were read by immunoSEQ multiplex PCR, and TCRdb kept only the in-frame ones, dropping some. The sample includes roughly 120,000 clones, approximately 94% of them seen just once. Sequences were obtained from blood. These receptors were obtained from a man aged 30-40 years in good health. Both conserved end residues are part of each CDR3. A D gene is named only where the DNA matches it firmly. Clone size is shown for a subset of rows, as once, few, many or a class of expanded clone.

cdr3_aa,cdr3_nt,clone_size,j_call,d_call,v_call
CASSQGRYEQYF,TGTGCCAGCAGCCAAGGGCGATACGAGCAGTACTTC,-,TRBJ2-7,-,TRBV3-1/TRBV3-2
CASSLDGDMVTQYF,TGTGCCAGCAGCTTGGATGGGGACATGGTGACCCAGTACTTC,-,TRBJ2-5,-,TRBV5-6
CASSLVSGYGEKLFF,TGTGCCAGCAGCTTAGTTTCAGGGTATGGTGAAAAACTGTTTTTT,-,TRBJ1-4,-,TRBV11-2
CASSVEDRGLPYEQYF,TGTGCCAGCAGCGTAGAGGACAGGGGGCTCCCCTACGAGCAGTACTTC,-,TRBJ2-7,TRBD1,TRBV9
CASSQALSGGGETQYF,TGCGCCAGCAGCCAAGCTCTTAGCGGGGGGGGAGAGACCCAGTACTTC,-,TRBJ2-5,TRBD2,TRBV4-3
CASSREEGYEQYF,TGTGCCAGCAGCCGGGAGGAGGGGTACGAGCAGTACTTC,few,TRBJ2-7,TRBD2,TRBV12-3/TRBV12-4
CASKIWGEETQYF,TGTGCCAGCAAGATATGGGGGGAAGAGACCCAGTACTTC,-,TRBJ2-5,-,TRBV21-1
CASSARTPAQAINSPLHF,TGTGCCAGCAGCGCGCGGACTCCAGCTCAGGCAATTAATTCACCCCTCCACTTT,-,TRBJ1-6,-,TRBV9
CASRTGRAGSYGYTF,TGTGCCAGCAGGACGGGCAGGGCAGGCTCATATGGCTACACCTTC,-,TRBJ1-2,-,TRBV25-1
CASSLPGLEHYF,TGTGCCAGCAGCCTGCCGGGACTAGAGCATTATTTT,-,TRBJ2-3,TRBD2,TRBV7-2
CASSVPGAAYGYTF,TGTGCCAGCAGCGTCCCCGGGGCGGCCTATGGCTACACCTTC,-,TRBJ1-2,-,TRBV9
CASSLEGANYGYTF,TGTGCCAGCAGTTTAGAGGGCGCTAACTATGGCTACACCTTC,-,TRBJ1-2,-,TRBV28
CASSPLDSNYEQYF,TGTGCCAGCTCACCATTGGACAGTAACTACGAGCAGTACTTC,-,TRBJ2-7,-,TRBV18
CASSYSGQYGQPQHF,TGTGCCAGCAGTTACTCCGGCCAGTACGGACAGCCCCAGCATTTT,-,TRBJ1-5,-,TRBV6-2/TRBV6-3
CASSLTSESQYF,TGTGCCAGCAGTCTGACTAGCGAATCGCAGTATTTT,once,TRBJ2-3,TRBD2,TRBV6-2/TRBV6-3
CAWSVPGRDFF,TGTGCCTGGAGTGTACCGGGACGGGATTTCTTC,-,TRBJ2-1,-,TRBV30
CASSFPGNYGYTF,TGCGCCAGCAGCTTCCCAGGGAACTATGGCTACACCTTC,-,TRBJ1-2,-,TRBV5-1
CASSESRDTGGDEQFF,TGCGCCAGCAGTGAGAGCCGGGACACCGGAGGCGATGAGCAGTTCTTC,once,TRBJ2-1,-,TRBV10-2
CSVNRDRMDYGYTF,TGCAGCGTTAATAGGGACAGGATGGACTATGGCTACACCTTC,-,TRBJ1-2,TRBD1,TRBV29-1
CASSLGTPGLGQPQHF,TGTGCCAGCAGCTTAGGGACTCCAGGGTTAGGTCAGCCCCAGCATTTT,-,TRBJ1-5,-,TRBV7-2
CASSQAREGSIQYF,TGCGCCAGCAGCCAGGCCCGAGAGGGGAGCATTCAGTACTTC,-,TRBJ2-4,-,TRBV4-1
CASSRRVNTEAFF,TGTGCCAGCAGCCGAAGGGTGAACACTGAAGCTTTCTTT,-,TRBJ1-1,-,TRBV27
CASSLSGTGAPNEKLFF,TGTGCCAGCAGCTTATCCGGGACAGGGGCGCCCAATGAAAAACTGTTTTTT,-,TRBJ1-4,TRBD1,TRBV7-9
CASTGGTGYGYTF,TGTGCCAGCACCGGGGGCACAGGCTATGGCTACACCTTC,-,TRBJ1-2,-,TRBV6-5
CASSSRTGGSGTEAFF,TGTGCCAGCAGCTCTCGGACAGGGGGATCAGGGACTGAAGCTTTCTTT,-,TRBJ1-1,TRBD1,TRBV13
CASSQEKISGQGLPYEQYF,TGTGCCAGCAGCCAAGAGAAAATTTCGGGACAGGGGCTCCCCTACGAGCAGTACTTC,-,TRBJ2-7,TRBD1,TRBV3-1/TRBV3-2